The rows below give T cell receptor beta chains drawn from one sample of a study of shared clonotypes between healthy human individuals. The assay was immunoSEQ multiplex PCR, and TCRdb's table has in-frame clones only and misses some. The sample holds roughly 2.6 million clones, 90% to 95% seen once. Source material: naive CD4+ T cells sorted from blood. These receptors were collected from a man aged 18 to 29 in good health. CDR3s include the opening cysteine and the closing phenylalanine or tryptophan. Fields, in order: clone size, V gene, D gene, J gene, CDR3 protein, CDR3 DNA. A D gene is named only where the DNA matches it firmly. The listing skips clone size in some rows; elsewhere it reads once, few, many or a size class.

>.|TRBV7-8|.|TRBJ2-3
CASSSSGSTDTQYF
TGTGCCAGCAGCTCAAGCGGTAGCACAGATACGCAGTATTTT
>.|TRBV12-5|TRBD1|TRBJ1-1
CASGFGTGGMKNTEAFF
TGTGCTAGTGGTTTCGGGACAGGGGGCATGAAGAACACTGAAGCTTTCTTT
>once|TRBV2|.|TRBJ2-2
CASDWGAGELFF
TGTGCCAGCGATTGGGGGGCCGGGGAGCTGTTTTTT
>few|TRBV29-1|TRBD1|TRBJ1-5
CSVGQENQPQHF
TGCAGCGTAGGACAGGAAAATCAGCCCCAGCATTTT
>.|TRBV7-2|TRBD1|TRBJ1-5
CASSLGQGGHQPQHF
TGTGCCAGCAGCTTAGGACAGGGCGGGCACCAGCCCCAGCATTTT
>.|TRBV5-6|.|TRBJ1-1
CASSLDRVEAFF
TGTGCCAGCAGCCTGGACCGGGTTGAAGCTTTCTTT
>.|TRBV15|.|TRBJ1-1
CATSRELDYGEAFF
TGTGCCACCAGCAGAGAGCTGGATTATGGTGAAGCTTTCTTT
>.|TRBV2|TRBD2|TRBJ2-1
CASRLAGAISYNEQFF
TGTGCCAGCAGACTAGCGGGGGCCATCTCCTACAATGAGCAGTTCTTC
>.|TRBV4-1|.|TRBJ1-6
CASSHLSGERKALHF
TGCGCCAGCAGCCATCTCTCGGGGGAGAGGAAGGCCCTCCACTTT
>.|TRBV5-1|.|TRBJ1-1
CASSPRGLRVNTEAFF
TGCGCCAGCAGCCCGAGGGGTTTAAGGGTGAACACTGAAGCTTTCTTT
>.|TRBV5-4|.|TRBJ2-3
CASSLAVGQITDTQYF
TGTGCCAGCAGCTTGGCGGTGGGGCAAATCACAGATACGCAGTATTTT
>.|TRBV7-2|TRBD1|TRBJ2-3
CASSPRTGGADTQYF
TGTGCCAGCAGCCCACGGACAGGGGGCGCCGATACGCAGTATTTT
>once|TRBV11-2|.|TRBJ2-3
CASSLEGRGGTDTQYF
TGTGCCAGCAGCTTAGAAGGGCGGGGAGGCACAGATACGCAGTATTTT
>.|TRBV29-1|TRBD1|TRBJ1-2
CSVPQGADYGYTF
TGCAGCGTACCTCAGGGGGCGGACTATGGCTACACCTTC
>.|TRBV6-5|.|TRBJ2-7
CASSYTGGLSYEQYF
TGTGCCAGCAGTTACACAGGAGGACTCTCCTACGAGCAGTACTTC
>.|TRBV6-5|.|TRBJ1-1
CASSGSGLTEAFF
TGTGCCAGCAGCGGATCAGGGTTGACTGAAGCTTTCTTT
>.|TRBV14|.|TRBJ2-7
CASRGGYEQYF
TGTGCCAGCAGGGGCGGTTACGAGCAGTACTTC
>once|TRBV4-1|.|TRBJ1-1
CASSRGTVNTEAFF
TGCGCCAGCAGCCGAGGGACGGTTAACACTGAAGCTTTCTTT
>.|TRBV15|.|TRBJ2-7
CATSRVGGEQYF
TGTGCCACCAGCAGAGTGGGAGGCGAGCAGTACTTC
>.|TRBV5-1|.|TRBJ1-5
CASSASGDQPQHF
TGCGCCAGCAGCGCCTCAGGGGATCAGCCCCAGCATTTT
>.|TRBV2|.|TRBJ1-2
CASSLRANYGYTF
TGTGCCAGCAGTCTTCGGGCCAACTATGGCTACACCTTC
>.|TRBV15|TRBD2|TRBJ2-1
CATSRAPKTSGRGSSYNEQFF
TGTGCCACCAGCAGAGCCCCGAAGACTAGCGGGAGGGGAAGCTCCTACAATGAGCAGTTCTTC
>.|TRBV15|TRBD1|TRBJ2-7
CATSREGGAYEQYF
TGTGCCACCAGCAGAGAAGGGGGCGCCTACGAGCAGTACTTC
>.|TRBV30|TRBD1|TRBJ1-2
CAWRVGQGAYGYTF
TGTGCCTGGAGAGTAGGACAGGGCGCCTATGGCTACACCTTC
>once|TRBV10-3|.|TRBJ1-2
CAISDKEIPDYGYTF
TGTGCCATCAGCGATAAGGAGATTCCAGACTATGGCTACACCTTC
>.|TRBV30|.|TRBJ2-6
CAWTSSAGANVLTF
TGTGCCTGGACTTCTTCGGCTGGGGCCAACGTCCTGACTTTC
>.|TRBV5-6|.|TRBJ2-3
CASSGELAHTQYF
TGTGCCAGCAGCGGGGAACTAGCTCATACGCAGTATTTT
>.|TRBV6-1|TRBD1|TRBJ1-2
CASSARAGQGTYYGYTF
TGTGCCAGCAGTGCCCGGGCGGGACAGGGGACGTACTATGGCTACACCTTC
>.|TRBV11-2|.|TRBJ1-4
CASSPRRGAEKLFF
TGTGCCAGCAGCCCCAGACGGGGTGCTGAAAAACTGTTTTTT
>.|TRBV19|.|TRBJ1-6
CASSRPGTDNNSPLHF
TGTGCCAGTAGCAGACCGGGGACCGATAATAATTCACCCCTCCACTTT
>.|TRBV7-2|.|TRBJ2-5
CASSLSGGQETQYF
TGTGCCAGCAGCTTATCCGGGGGCCAAGAGACCCAGTACTTC
>.|TRBV19|.|TRBJ2-3
CASSISAGTDTQYF
TGTGCCAGTAGTATCTCCGCAGGCACAGATACGCAGTATTTT
>few|TRBV9|.|TRBJ1-1
CASSVQEDTEAFF
TGTGCCAGCAGCGTACAGGAGGACACTGAAGCTTTCTTT
>once|TRBV4-2|.|TRBJ1-2
CASSQARSQGVKNYGYTF
TGTGCCAGCAGCCAAGCTAGATCCCAGGGTGTGAAGAACTATGGCTACACCTTC
>once|TRBV5-1|.|TRBJ1-6
CASSLEGRGGSPLHF
TGCGCCAGCAGCTTGGAAGGACGGGGAGGGTCACCCCTCCACTTT
>.|TRBV10-3|TRBD2|TRBJ2-7
CAISSGATYEQYF
TGTGCCATCAGTAGCGGGGCGACCTACGAGCAGTACTTC
>.|TRBV5-1|.|TRBJ2-7
CASSLHSQDLYEQYF
TGCGCCAGCAGCTTGCACAGTCAGGACCTTTACGAGCAGTACTTC
>.|TRBV21-1|.|TRBJ2-1
CASNSSGGRSAYNEQFF
TGTGCCAGCAATTCTTCCGGCGGGAGGAGCGCCTACAATGAGCAGTTCTTC
>.|TRBV6-1|TRBD1|TRBJ1-2
CASSVVGQPNYGYTF
TGTGCCAGCAGCGTAGTGGGACAGCCTAACTATGGCTACACCTTC
>.|TRBV7-9|TRBD2|TRBJ2-7
CASSRGLAGAGAYEQYF
TGTGCCAGCAGCCGGGGACTAGCGGGGGCGGGGGCCTACGAGCAGTACTTC
>.|TRBV7-6|.|TRBJ1-1
CASSLGDSGDRAFF
TGTGCCAGCAGCTTAGGGGATTCAGGGGACCGAGCTTTCTTT
>.|TRBV25-1|.|TRBJ1-6
CASRDRSNSPLHF
TGTGCCAGCAGAGACAGGTCAAATTCACCCCTCCACTTT
>.|TRBV5-5|TRBD2|TRBJ2-1
CASSPTSGGYNEQFF
TGTGCCAGCAGCCCTACTAGCGGGGGCTACAATGAGCAGTTCTTC
>.|TRBV7-2|.|TRBJ1-5
CASSLAGVNQPQHF
TGTGCCAGCAGCTTAGCCGGGGTGAATCAGCCCCAGCATTTT
>.|TRBV5-1|.|TRBJ2-7
CARGGPTRSSYEQYF
TGCGCCAGAGGAGGGCCTACCCGGAGCTCCTACGAGCAGTACTTC